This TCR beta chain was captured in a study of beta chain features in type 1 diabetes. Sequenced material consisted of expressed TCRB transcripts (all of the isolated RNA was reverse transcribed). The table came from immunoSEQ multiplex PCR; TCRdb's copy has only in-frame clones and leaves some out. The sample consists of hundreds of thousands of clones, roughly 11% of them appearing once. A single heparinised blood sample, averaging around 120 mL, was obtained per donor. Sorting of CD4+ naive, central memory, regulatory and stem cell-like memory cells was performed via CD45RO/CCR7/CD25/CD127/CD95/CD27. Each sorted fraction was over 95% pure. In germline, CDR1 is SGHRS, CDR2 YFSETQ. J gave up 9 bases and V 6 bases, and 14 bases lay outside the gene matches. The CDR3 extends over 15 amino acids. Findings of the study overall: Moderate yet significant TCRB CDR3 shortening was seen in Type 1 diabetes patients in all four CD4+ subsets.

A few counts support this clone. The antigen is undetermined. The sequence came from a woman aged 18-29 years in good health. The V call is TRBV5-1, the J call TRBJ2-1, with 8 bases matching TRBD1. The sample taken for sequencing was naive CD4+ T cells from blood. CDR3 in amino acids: CASTLRQGTLGEQFF. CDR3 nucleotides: TGCGCCAGCACCCTAAGACAGGGGACCCTCGGTGAGCAGTTCTTC.